The sequence of this T cell receptor beta chain was determined in a study of T cell changes during pregnancy in multiple sclerosis (dated by TCRdb to between 2019 and 2020). For the study in its entirety: Changes in the T cell repertoire over the course of pregnancy were examined in this study in women with multiple sclerosis.

Note on this clone: Its recognized antigen is unknown. Base quality data are lacking; no much larger clone is found one base away.

Library prep was done by the immunoSEQ multiplex PCR assay. The immuneACCESS repertoire file appears here via TCRdb, limited to in-frame rearrangements. These files lack a portion of the clones; in checked studies, under half of the deficit traces to unresolved V genes, and the cause of the others is not known. For this sample the table gives 26,000 or so clones, of which 85% to 90% were detected only once. In total, the top ten clones hold 16% of the sample. Reading the germline V gene (reference sequence) gives CDR1 DFQATT and CDR2 SNEGSKA. Reading from cysteine to phenylalanine, the CDR3 counts 11 amino acids. Only CDR3 DNA remains: 33 bases, in frame from the first base. Between the V and J ends, shortened by 0 bases and 5 bases respectively, the junction contains 4 bases.

The specimen was CD8+ T cells from peripheral blood mononuclear cells, collected in the second trimester of pregnancy. This clonotype was sampled from a female donor with multiple sclerosis, enrolled in a pregnancy study. Recombination connected TRBV20-1 to TRBJ2-5; the D gene cannot be named for sure. The DNA sequence reads TGCAGTGCTAGAGACATTGAGACCCAGTACTTC. This codes for CSARDIETQYF.